The 10 T cell receptor beta chains below come from one sample, sequenced in a study of blood T cell repertoires in COVID-19. Assay: immunoSEQ multiplex PCR; the TCRdb copy retains only in-frame clones and omits some. The sample has a few hundred thousand clones, approximately 86% seen once. Sequencing used peripheral blood. The source of these receptors is a human donor in a cohort sampled during active COVID-19.

J is TRBJ1-4 and V is TRBV7-2; 12 bases map to TRBD1. The V gene's germline CDR1 is SGHTA and CDR2 FQGNSA. V was clipped by 3 bases and J by 11 bases; unmatched bases: 4. This CDR3 region has 14 residues. DNA for the CDR3: TGTGCCAGCAGCTTCGGGACAGGGGGCGCGAAACTGTTTTTT. It encodes CASSFGTGGAKLFF.

The CDR3 DNA reads TGTGCCAGCAGCTTGGATCGGTTGGGGGCCGGTGAGCAGTTCTTC. It specifies CASSLDRLGAGEQFF. The rearrangement joins TRBV5-6 to TRBJ2-1; possibly TRBD1 for D (6 bases). The V and J ends lost 0 bases and 9 bases respectively, with 16 bases between them. This CDR3 spans 15 amino acids. Germline values: CDR1 SGHDT, CDR2 YYEEEE.

This chain links TRBV5-6 with TRBJ2-7, with D possibly TRBD2 on 5 matching bases. The V end lost 0 bases, the J end lost 2 bases, and 12 bases lay between the germline ends. The CDR3 spans 15 residues. The germline V gene has CDR1 SGHDT and CDR2 YYEEEE. For the CDR3, the DNA is TGTGCCAGCAGCTTGGCCGGACTGGAAGCCTACGAGCAGTACTTC. Translated: CASSLAGLEAYEQYF.

The V and J genes are TRBV5-6 and TRBJ1-1; D remains ambiguous. Looked up from germline, CDR1 is SGHDT and CDR2 is YYEEEE. This CDR3 comprises 11 residues. Trimming stripped 2 bases from V and 6 bases from J, with 5 bases between. CDR3 in DNA: TGTGCCAGCAGCTTCGGGGCTGAAGCTTTCTTT. Translating it yields CASSFGAEAFF.

This chain links TRBV7-2 with TRBJ2-3, with 13 bases lining up with TRBD2. The CDR3 has 17 residues. J was trimmed by 4 bases and V by 1 base; bases with no gene match: 5. CDR1 SGHTA and CDR2 FQGNSA come from the germline V gene. The DNA of the CDR3 is TGTGCCAGCAGCTTAGGGACTAGCGGGAGTGTGGCAGATACGCAGTATTTT. This gives the protein CASSLGTSGSVADTQYF.

The chain employs TRBV6-5 and TRBJ1-4, with D unclear. CDR3 length: 14 residues. CDR1 and CDR2 (germline): MNHEY, SVGAGI. With 7 bases removed from V and 3 bases from J, the gap between germline ends came to 12 bases. The CDR3 DNA sequence: TGTGCCAGCACCCTGGTCTCGGCTAATGAAAAACTGTTTTTT. It translates to CASTLVSANEKLFF.

This sequence joins TRBV2 and TRBJ1-1; perhaps TRBD1 as D (5 bases). The germline CDR1 and CDR2 sequences are SNHLY and FYNNEI. The CDR3 totals 15 residues. Deletions cut 0 bases from V and 0 bases from J, with 8 bases between. The CDR3 loop reads CASSEAQGVNTEAFF. In nucleotides, the CDR3 is TGTGCCAGCAGTGAAGCGCAGGGCGTGAACACTGAAGCTTTCTTT.

This CDR3 is CASRNPGDPYEQYF. The DNA of the CDR3 is TGTGCCAGCAGAAACCCAGGGGACCCCTACGAGCAGTACTTC. The chain couples TRBV5-6 to TRBJ2-7; TRBD1 might be the D (6 bases). Per germline, CDR1 SGHDT and CDR2 YYEEEE. The V end lost 5 bases, the J end lost 2 bases, and 14 bases lay between the germline ends. The length of the CDR3 is 14 residues. The entire variable domain, with the rest obtained from reference TRBV5-6 and TRBJ2-7, is as follows: DAGVTQSPTHLIKTRGQQVTLRCSPKSGHDTVSWYQQALGQGPQFIFQYYEEEERQRGNFPDRFSGHQFPNYSSELNVNALLLGDSALYLCASRNPGDPYEQYFGPGTRLTVT.

The rearrangement joins TRBV6-6 to TRBJ2-5; TRBD1 agrees at 8 bases. CDR3 length: 13 amino acids. Germline V gives CDR1 MNHNY, CDR2 SVGAGI (reference sequence). The trim removed 10 bases at V and 5 bases at J, leaving 9 bases unmatched. The CDR3 DNA sequence: TGTGCCATCAAGTCGGACAGGGTCGAGACCCAGTACTTC. Its protein product is CAIKSDRVETQYF.

The chain couples TRBV9 to TRBJ2-2; TRBD1 matches at 8 bases. The V gene's germline CDR1 is SGDLS and CDR2 YYNGEE. V was pared by 3 bases and J by 5 bases, with 18 bases of the junction left unmatched. CDR3 length: 19 amino acids. DNA for the CDR3: TGTGCCAGCAGCGGAACAACCATGAGCGACAGGGGTGGAACCGGGGAGCTGTTTTTT. Translation gives CASSGTTMSDRGGTGELFF.